This is a list of T cell receptor beta chains from one sample in a study of blood T cell repertoires in COVID-19. The assay was immunoSEQ multiplex PCR, and TCRdb's table has in-frame clones only and misses some. The sample has approximately 330,000 clones; approximately 86% are singletons. The sample consisted of PBMCs or T cells enriched from blood (not recorded which). Receptor source: a woman in her 40s with acute COVID-19. Both conserved end residues are part of each CDR3. Each record gives: D gene, J gene, V gene, clone size, CDR3 DNA, CDR3 protein. A D gene is named only where the DNA matches it firmly. Size values are once, few and many counts, or a class for expanded clones, and some rows have none.

NA,TRBJ1-1,TRBV12-3/TRBV12-4,NA,TGTGCCAGCAGTTTCATTGAGGGCACTGAAGCTTTCTTT,CASSFIEGTEAFF
NA,TRBJ2-3,TRBV15,NA,TGTGCCACCAGGGCGCTTGGGGGGGCGGCGGATACGCAGTATTTT,CATRALGGAADTQYF
NA,TRBJ2-6,TRBV18,once,TGTGCCAGCTCACCAAGCAGGTACTCTGGGGCCAACGTCCTGACTTTC,CASSPSRYSGANVLTF
NA,TRBJ1-1,TRBV4-1,NA,TGCGCCAGCAGCCAAGAAACAGCGACTAGGAACAGGCCTGAAGCTTTCTTT,CASSQETATRNRPEAFF
NA,TRBJ1-1,TRBV5-1,NA,TGCGCCAGCAGCTTGGGAGACATGAACACTGAAGCTTTCTTT,CASSLGDMNTEAFF
TRBD1,TRBJ1-2,TRBV5-1,NA,TGCGCCAGCAGCCGGGACAGCCTTAACTATGGCTACACCTTC,CASSRDSLNYGYTF
NA,TRBJ1-2,TRBV4-3,once,TGCGCCAGCAGCAAGGACTACCGGGCAGCTAACTATGGCTACACCTTC,CASSKDYRAANYGYTF
NA,TRBJ2-1,TRBV2,NA,TGTGCCAGCAGTGAAGGGATCGGGGTAAACAATGAGCAGTTCTTC,CASSEGIGVNNEQFF
NA,TRBJ1-6,TRBV7-6,NA,TGTGCCAGCAGCTTAGCACAGGGTGGGCAAGATAATTCACCCCTCCACTTT,CASSLAQGGQDNSPLHF
NA,TRBJ1-2,TRBV7-2,NA,TGTGCCAGCAGCTTAGTGACAACAAACTATGGCTACACCTTC,CASSLVTTNYGYTF
TRBD1,TRBJ1-4,TRBV7-9,NA,TGTGCCAGCAGCCTTGGGACAGGGACTTATGAAAAACTGTTTTTT,CASSLGTGTYEKLFF
NA,TRBJ1-2,TRBV9,NA,TGTGCCAGCAGCGTAGCTCAGGCAGGGTCAGGCTACACCTTC,CASSVAQAGSGYTF
TRBD2,TRBJ2-3,TRBV28,NA,TGTGCCAGCAGTCTCCGAGCGGGAGGAGATACGCAGTATTTT,CASSLRAGGDTQYF
TRBD1,TRBJ1-1,TRBV6-2/TRBV6-3,NA,TGTGCCAGCAGTTATGACAGGGTGAACACTGAAGCTTTCTTT,CASSYDRVNTEAFF
TRBD1,TRBJ2-7,TRBV5-6,NA,TGTGCCAGCAGCTACACTCCCGGGACAGGTGTCGAGCAGTACTTC,CASSYTPGTGVEQYF
NA,TRBJ2-2,TRBV7-9,NA,TGTGCCAGCACCCTGGGAGGCGGGGAGCTGTTTTTT,CASTLGGGELFF
NA,TRBJ1-1,TRBV28,NA,TGTGCCAGCAGTACTCGGGTGAACACTGAAGCTTTCTTT,CASSTRVNTEAFF
NA,TRBJ1-3,TRBV12-5,NA,TGTGCTAGTGGTTTGGCGACAGGTTTAAAAAGAAACACCATATATTTT,CASGLATGLKRNTIYF
TRBD2,TRBJ2-3,TRBV3-1/TRBV3-2,NA,TGTGCCAGCAGCCAAGGGGTAGCGGGGGCCGTCACAGATACGCAGTATTTT,CASSQGVAGAVTDTQYF
TRBD2,TRBJ2-7,TRBV4-2,NA,TGTGCCAGCAGCCAAGCCTTTAACGAGCGGGGCTCCTACGAGCAGTACTTC,CASSQAFNERGSYEQYF
TRBD2,TRBJ2-3,TRBV5-4,NA,TGTGCCAGCAGCGTCGACGTTGGCGGGGGGGCAAAAGCTCCAGATACGCAGTATTTT,CASSVDVGGGAKAPDTQYF
TRBD1,TRBJ1-5,TRBV18,NA,TGTGCCAGCTCACCAGGACAGGGGGCGGGTCAGCCCCAGCATTTT,CASSPGQGAGQPQHF
NA,TRBJ2-2,TRBV5-1,NA,TGCGCCAGCAGCTCAGGGGCCACAGGAACCGGGGAGCTGTTTTTT,CASSSGATGTGELFF
TRBD1,TRBJ2-7,TRBV25-1,once,TGTGCCAGCAGTGGGGACAGGAGCCTCTACGAGCAGTACTTC,CASSGDRSLYEQYF
TRBD1,TRBJ1-2,TRBV7-2,NA,TGTGCCAGCAGCTTACGGGACAGGAACTATGGCTACACCTTC,CASSLRDRNYGYTF
TRBD1,TRBJ2-3,TRBV18,NA,TGTGCCAGCTCACCAGTCGGGACAGGGATCACAGATACGCAGTATTTT,CASSPVGTGITDTQYF
TRBD2,TRBJ2-6,TRBV5-1,NA,TGCGCCAGCAGCTCCCTAGCGGGAGTAACTGGGGCCAACGTCCTGACTTTC,CASSSLAGVTGANVLTF
TRBD2,TRBJ2-1,TRBV4-3,NA,TGCGCCAGCAGCCAAGTGGGTGTGCGGGAGAAAGGAGAAGATGAGCAGTTCTTC,CASSQVGVREKGEDEQFF
NA,TRBJ1-1,TRBV29-1,NA,TGCAGCGTTGATCCCCTAACGGGAGCTGAAGCTTTCTTT,CSVDPLTGAEAFF
NA,TRBJ1-5,TRBV2,NA,TGTGCCAGCAGTGAAGAGACACTTTTAAATCAGCCCCAGCATTTT,CASSEETLLNQPQHF
NA,TRBJ2-7,TRBV19,NA,TGTGCCACCGGACAGAGCTACGAGCAGTACTTC,CATGQSYEQYF
TRBD2,TRBJ2-2,TRBV27,NA,TGTGCCAGCAGTTTTAACGCACCTGGATCGAGACTAGCGGGAGCGGGCACCGGGGAGCTGTTTTTT,CASSFNAPGSRLAGAGTGELFF
NA,TRBJ2-3,TRBV21-1,NA,TGTGCCAGCAGCCGGACTAGCGGGGTGGGAGATACGCAGTATTTT,CASSRTSGVGDTQYF
NA,TRBJ1-2,TRBV2,NA,TGTGCCAGCACCTTCGACTCTAGAGGTGGCTACACCTTC,CASTFDSRGGYTF
NA,TRBJ1-4,TRBV4-3,NA,TGCGCCAGCAGCCAAGTGGGCAGAGATGCAACTAATGAAAAACTGTTTTTT,CASSQVGRDATNEKLFF
TRBD2,TRBJ2-3,TRBV7-9,NA,TGTGCCAGCAGCCCCCCACTAGCGGGAGGAGAGGCTAGCACAGATACGCAGTATTTT,CASSPPLAGGEASTDTQYF
TRBD1,TRBJ1-4,TRBV5-1,NA,TGCGCCAGCAGCCCTGTGGACAGGGGAAATGAAAAACTGTTTTTT,CASSPVDRGNEKLFF
NA,TRBJ1-2,TRBV5-6,NA,TGTGCCAGCAGCCTGGGTGGAGACCCTTTAGGCCGCTACACCTTC,CASSLGGDPLGRYTF
NA,TRBJ1-2,TRBV4-2,NA,TGTGCCAGCAGCCAAGAGGAGGGCCGGTTATTCTATGGCTACACCTTC,CASSQEEGRLFYGYTF
NA,TRBJ1-1,TRBV28,once,TGTGCCAGCAGTTTAAGGAGACGGCTGAACACTGAAGCTTTCTTT,CASSLRRRLNTEAFF
TRBD1,TRBJ1-2,TRBV5-6,NA,TGTGCCAGCAGCCACAAGGACAGGGTGAACTACACCTTC,CASSHKDRVNYTF
TRBD2,TRBJ2-7,TRBV11-2,NA,TGTGCCAGCAGCTCCGGGTTAGCGGGACCTTCCGAGCAGTACTTC,CASSSGLAGPSEQYF
TRBD1,TRBJ2-2,TRBV7-2,NA,TGTGCCAGCAGCCAAAACGGACAGGGCCCCGCGAACACCGGGGAGCTGTTTTTT,CASSQNGQGPANTGELFF
NA,TRBJ1-5,TRBV7-8,NA,TGTGCCAGCAGCCCCGAGCGGACAGGCAATCAGCCCCAGCATTTT,CASSPERTGNQPQHF
NA,TRBJ1-2,TRBV4-1,NA,TGCGCCAGCAGCCAAGAATCGGCAGGGAACTATGGCTACACCTTC,CASSQESAGNYGYTF
TRBD2,TRBJ2-5,TRBV11-2,NA,TGTGCCAGCAGCTTTAGCCGGGCTAGCGGAGAGACCCAGTACTTC,CASSFSRASGETQYF
TRBD1,TRBJ1-2,TRBV19,NA,TGTGCCAGTAGTATGGGTTGGACAGGGGGCGCTAAGAATGGCTACACCTTC,CASSMGWTGGAKNGYTF
TRBD2,TRBJ2-7,TRBV5-4,once,TGTGCCAGCAGCCCCGGGACTACAGCTTCCTACGAGCAGTACTTC,CASSPGTTASYEQYF
TRBD1,TRBJ2-7,TRBV27,NA,TGTGCCAGCAGTACTAAATCCGGGACAGGGGTAAAGCAGTACTTC,CASSTKSGTGVKQYF
NA,TRBJ1-3,TRBV5-1,NA,TGCGCCAGCAGCTCTACAGGTGACTCTGGAAACACCATATATTTT,CASSSTGDSGNTIYF
TRBD1,TRBJ1-5,TRBV6-7,NA,TGTGCCAGCAAAGAACACCTCCTTTCGACAGGGGTCTTTCAGCCCCAGCATTTT,CASKEHLLSTGVFQPQHF
TRBD1,TRBJ2-7,TRBV9,NA,TGTGCCAGCAGCGTCGGACAGGAATATTCCTACGAGCAGTACTTC,CASSVGQEYSYEQYF
TRBD1,TRBJ1-2,TRBV5-6,NA,TGTGCCAGCAGCCCGACCCAGAAGGGGGCGAAACCCTATGGCTACACCTTC,CASSPTQKGAKPYGYTF
TRBD2,TRBJ2-3,TRBV4-2,NA,TGTGCCAGCAGCCAAGATCAGGGCCTAGCGGGAGTGGGCGCAGATACGCAGTATTTT,CASSQDQGLAGVGADTQYF
TRBD1,TRBJ1-2,TRBV2,NA,TGTGCCAGCAGTGAAGCATCAGGGGGTCGCTATGGCTACACCTTC,CASSEASGGRYGYTF
NA,TRBJ1-1,TRBV6-5,NA,TGTGCCAGCAAACCCGGGGGGGGGCGCACCCCTGAAGCTTTCTTT,CASKPGGGRTPEAFF
NA,TRBJ1-4,TRBV7-2,NA,TGTGCCAGCAGCTTAGCCCGAGGGAGCGCTAATGAAAAACTGTTTTTT,CASSLARGSANEKLFF